The 5 T cell receptor beta chains below come from one sample, sequenced in a study of cytomegalovirus exposure and HLA in healthy donors. PCR involved 60 Vbeta and 13 Jbeta primers. The assay was immunoSEQ multiplex PCR, and TCRdb's table has in-frame clones only and misses some. The table has 150,000 to 200,000 clones, around 74% seen once. Specimen: PBMCs. The receptors originated from a female donor in good health and CMV-seronegative.

CDR3 amino acids: CATSRGLGGRAFF. The CDR3 nucleotides are TGTGCCACCAGCAGAGGTTTAGGGGGCAGAGCTTTCTTT. The rearrangement links TRBV15 to TRBJ1-1, with 7 bases lining up with TRBD1. Germline lookup yields CDR1 LNHNV and CDR2 YYDKDF (reference sequence). V gave up 1 base and J gave up 10 bases; unmatched junction bases: 6. The CDR3 is 13 amino acids.

The chain uses TRBV19 and TRBJ2-7, with a tentative D call TRBD2 (6 bases). Trimming removed 4 bases at V and 3 bases at J, with 13 bases between. CDR1 is LNHDA, CDR2 SQIVND, per germline (reference sequence). This CDR3 is built from 14 residues. The CDR3 here is CASSKPSVDYEQYF. For the CDR3, the DNA is TGTGCCAGTAGTAAACCTAGCGTGGACTACGAGCAGTACTTC. Complete variable domain (other parts from reference TRBV19 and TRBJ2-7): DGGITQSPKYLFRKEGQNVTLSCEQNLNHDAMYWYRQDPGQGLRLIYYSQIVNDFQKGDIAEGYSVSREKKESFPLTVTSAQKNPTAFYLCASSKPSVDYEQYFGPGTRLTVT.

This sequence joins TRBV7-6 and TRBJ2-7; D perhaps matches TRBD2 (6 bases). The V gene's germline CDR1 is SGHVS and CDR2 FNYEAQ. Between the trimmed V and J ends, which lost 5 bases and 6 bases, there was a span of 8 bases. The CDR3 is 11 amino acids. The DNA for the CDR3 is TGTGCCAGCAGCCCCGGGGGCGAGCAGTACTTC. Protein sequence: CASSPGGEQYF.

The chain links TRBV2 to TRBJ2-7; D gene ambiguous. The V and J ends lost 6 bases and 1 base respectively, with 7 bases between them. There are 12 residues in the CDR3. The germline V gene has CDR1 SNHLY and CDR2 FYNNEI. The CDR3 loop reads CASRVRSYEQYF. In nucleotides, the CDR3 is TGTGCCAGCAGGGTTCGGTCCTACGAGCAGTACTTC.

The gene calls are TRBV6-4 and TRBJ2-1; TRBD2 aligns across 9 bases. After removal of 4 bases from V and 7 bases from J, the junction contained 11 bases not matched to a gene. Germline V lookup: CDR1 MRHNA, CDR2 SNTAGT. The CDR3 contains 16 residues. The CDR3 nucleotides read TGTGCCAGCAGTGCAAGTCGGACTAGCGCCCGTAATGAGCAGTTCTTC. Translation gives CASSASRTSARNEQFF.